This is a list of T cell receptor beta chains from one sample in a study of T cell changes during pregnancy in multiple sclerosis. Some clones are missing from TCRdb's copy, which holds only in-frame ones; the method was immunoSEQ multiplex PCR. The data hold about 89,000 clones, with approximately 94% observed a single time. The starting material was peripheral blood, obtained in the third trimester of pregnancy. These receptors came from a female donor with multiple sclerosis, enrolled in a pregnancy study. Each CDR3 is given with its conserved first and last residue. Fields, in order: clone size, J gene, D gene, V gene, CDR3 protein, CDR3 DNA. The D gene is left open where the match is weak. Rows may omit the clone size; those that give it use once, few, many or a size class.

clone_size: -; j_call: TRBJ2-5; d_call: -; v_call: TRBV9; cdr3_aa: CASSETYTGETQYF; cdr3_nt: TGTGCCAGCAGCGAGACCTATACAGGGGAGACCCAGTACTTC
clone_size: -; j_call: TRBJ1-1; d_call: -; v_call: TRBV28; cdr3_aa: CASSIGGLTEAFF; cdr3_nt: TGTGCCAGCAGTATTGGGGGCTTGACTGAAGCTTTCTTT
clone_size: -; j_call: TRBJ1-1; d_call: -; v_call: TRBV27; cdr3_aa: CASSLSRPGDTEAFF; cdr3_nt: TGTGCCAGCAGTTTATCGCGGCCAGGGGACACTGAAGCTTTCTTT
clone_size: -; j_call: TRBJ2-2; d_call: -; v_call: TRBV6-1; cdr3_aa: CASSALAETNTGELFF; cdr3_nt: TGTGCCAGCAGTGCGTTAGCGGAAACGAACACCGGGGAGCTGTTTTTT
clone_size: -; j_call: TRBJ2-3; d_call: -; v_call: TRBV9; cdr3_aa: CASSVGGTRTDTQYF; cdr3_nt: TGTGCCAGCAGCGTAGGCGGGACGCGCACAGATACGCAGTATTTT
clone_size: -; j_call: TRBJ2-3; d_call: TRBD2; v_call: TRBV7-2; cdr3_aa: CASGRLAGTDTQYF; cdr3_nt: TGTGCCAGCGGGCGGCTAGCGGGGACAGATACGCAGTATTTT
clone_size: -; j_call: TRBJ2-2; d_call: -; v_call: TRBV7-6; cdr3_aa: CASSLAEGDRNTGELFF; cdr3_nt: TGTGCCAGCAGCTTAGCGGAGGGGGACAGAAACACCGGGGAGCTGTTTTTT
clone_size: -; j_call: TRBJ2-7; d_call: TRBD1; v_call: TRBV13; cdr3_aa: CASSFPEGRDSKTYEQYF; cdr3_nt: TGTGCCAGCAGCTTTCCCGAGGGACGGGACAGTAAAACCTACGAGCAGTACTTC
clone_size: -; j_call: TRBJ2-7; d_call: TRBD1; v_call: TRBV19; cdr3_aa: CASSMRQGRSYEQYF; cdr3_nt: TGTGCCAGTAGTATGAGACAGGGTAGGAGCTACGAGCAGTACTTC
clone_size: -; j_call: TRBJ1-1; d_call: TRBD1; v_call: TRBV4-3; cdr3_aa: CASSQDRGSGTEAFF; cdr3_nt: TGCGCCAGCAGCCAGGACAGGGGGTCAGGAACTGAAGCTTTCTTT
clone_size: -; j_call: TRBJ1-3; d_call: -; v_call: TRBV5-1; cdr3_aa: CASSLGATGNTIYF; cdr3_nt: TGCGCCAGCAGCTTGGGCGCAACTGGAAACACCATATATTTT
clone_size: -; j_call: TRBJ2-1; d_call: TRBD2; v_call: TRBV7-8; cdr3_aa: CASSWFTSGPYNEQFF; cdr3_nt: TGTGCCAGCAGCTGGTTTACTAGCGGTCCCTACAATGAGCAGTTCTTC
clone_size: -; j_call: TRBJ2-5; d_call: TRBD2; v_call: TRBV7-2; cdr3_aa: CASSLSGRSETQYF; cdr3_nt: TGTGCCAGCAGCTTAAGCGGGAGATCAGAGACCCAGTACTTC
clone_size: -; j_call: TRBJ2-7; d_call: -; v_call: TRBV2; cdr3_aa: CASTAGGSYEQYF; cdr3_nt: TGTGCCAGCACGGCAGGCGGGTCCTACGAGCAGTACTTC
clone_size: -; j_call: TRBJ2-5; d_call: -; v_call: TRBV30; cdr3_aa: CAWSAADYQETQYF; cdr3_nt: TGTGCCTGGAGTGCGGCGGACTACCAAGAGACCCAGTACTTC
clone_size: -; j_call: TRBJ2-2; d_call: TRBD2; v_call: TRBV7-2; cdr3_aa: CASSPGTSGTGELFF; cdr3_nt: TGTGCCAGCAGCCCCGGGACTAGTGGCACCGGGGAGCTGTTTTTT
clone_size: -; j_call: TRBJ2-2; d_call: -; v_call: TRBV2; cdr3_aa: CASEYSPANTGELFF; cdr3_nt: TGTGCCAGCGAATACAGTCCCGCGAACACCGGGGAGCTGTTTTTT
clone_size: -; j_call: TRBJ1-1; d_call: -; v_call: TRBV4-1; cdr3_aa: CASSQESSGVTEAFF; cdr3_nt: TGCGCCAGCAGCCAAGAGAGTTCAGGGGTCACTGAAGCTTTCTTT
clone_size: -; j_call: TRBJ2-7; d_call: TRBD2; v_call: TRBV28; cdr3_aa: CASSASGISYEQYF; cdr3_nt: TGTGCCAGCAGCGCTAGCGGGATTTCCTACGAGCAGTACTTC
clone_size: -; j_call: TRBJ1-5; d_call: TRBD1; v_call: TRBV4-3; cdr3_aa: CASSQAFPGGGNQPQHF; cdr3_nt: TGCGCCAGCAGCCAAGCCTTCCCAGGGGGCGGCAATCAGCCCCAGCATTTT
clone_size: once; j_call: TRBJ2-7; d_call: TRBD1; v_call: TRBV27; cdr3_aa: CASSWGTGDSYEQYF; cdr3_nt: TGTGCCAGCAGTTGGGGGACAGGGGACTCATACGAGCAGTACTTC
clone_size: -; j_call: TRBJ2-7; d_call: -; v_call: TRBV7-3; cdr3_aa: CASSLTSGTEQYF; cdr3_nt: TGTGCCAGCAGCTTAACGAGTGGGACAGAGCAGTACTTC
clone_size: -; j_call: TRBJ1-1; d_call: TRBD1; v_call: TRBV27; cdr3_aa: CASSHRQGKAFF; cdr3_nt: TGTGCCAGCAGTCACAGACAGGGGAAAGCTTTCTTT
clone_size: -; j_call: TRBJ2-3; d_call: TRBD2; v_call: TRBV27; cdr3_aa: CASSAHSGGTDTQYF; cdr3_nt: TGTGCCAGCAGTGCCCATAGCGGGGGCACAGATACGCAGTATTTT
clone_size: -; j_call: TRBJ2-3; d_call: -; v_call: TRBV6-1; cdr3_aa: CASGDQPWGQDTQYF; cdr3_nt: TGTGCCAGCGGAGATCAACCCTGGGGACAAGATACGCAGTATTTT
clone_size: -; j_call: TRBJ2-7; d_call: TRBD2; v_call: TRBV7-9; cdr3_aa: CASSLVVQGGSEQYF; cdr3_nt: TGTGCCAGCAGCTTAGTCGTTCAGGGAGGGTCCGAGCAGTACTTC
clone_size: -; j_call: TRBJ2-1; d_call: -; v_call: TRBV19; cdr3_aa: CASSLLPPGDEQFF; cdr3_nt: TGTGCCAGTAGCCTCTTACCCCCCGGTGATGAGCAGTTCTTC
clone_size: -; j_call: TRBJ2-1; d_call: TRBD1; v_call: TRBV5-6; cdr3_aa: CASSPSWTGSNEQFF; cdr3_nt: TGTGCCAGCAGCCCCTCCTGGACAGGCAGCAATGAGCAGTTCTTC